This passage covers 10 T cell receptor beta chains from one sample sequenced in a study of blood T cell repertoires in COVID-19. Assay: immunoSEQ multiplex PCR; the TCRdb copy retains only in-frame clones and omits some. The table lists tens of thousands of clones, roughly 90% of them singletons. Sequencing was done on a sample of peripheral blood. The receptors were gathered from a man aged 50 to 59 with acute or convalescent COVID-19.

J is TRBJ2-7 and V is TRBV6-2 or TRBV6-3, with 11 bases identical to TRBD1. V trimming: 5 bases; J trimming: 6 bases; junction bases outside the gene matches: 6. From germline, CDR1 is MNHEY and CDR2 SVGEGT. The CDR3 consists of 14 residues. CDR3 loop: CASSKTGTGGEQYV. The CDR3, as DNA: TGTGCCAGCAGTAAAACCGGGACAGGGGGCGAGCAGTACGTC.

The V call is TRBV7-9, the J call TRBJ2-7, with 7 positions matching TRBD2. V was clipped by 5 bases and J by 3 bases; unmatched bases: 13. This CDR3 is built from 16 residues. Germline assignment: CDR1 SEHNR and CDR2 FQNEAQ (reference sequence). The CDR3 region is CASSNPAGDRVYEQYF. In nucleotides, the CDR3 is TGTGCCAGCAGCAATCCCGCGGGGGACCGAGTCTACGAGCAGTACTTC.

The CDR3 spells CASSPLGTSGSPHEQFF. Here the CDR3 DNA reads TGTGCCAGCAGCCCCTTAGGGACTAGCGGGAGTCCCCATGAGCAGTTCTTC. The chain is built from TRBV7-3 and TRBJ2-1; the match to TRBD2 covers 14 bases. Per germline, CDR1 SGHTA and CDR2 FQGTGA. The CDR3 sequence is 17 residues long. J gave up 8 bases and V 5 bases, and 11 bases lay outside the gene matches.

The chain carries TRBV11-2 and TRBJ2-3; D remains ambiguous. Germline assignment: CDR1 SGHAT and CDR2 FQNNGV. This CDR3 is 13 amino acids long. V shed 3 bases and J shed 2 bases, with 6 bases lying between them. The CDR3 protein is CASSLLFTDTQYF. In nucleotides, the CDR3 is TGTGCCAGCAGCTTGCTATTCACAGATACGCAGTATTTT. Complete variable domain (other parts from reference TRBV11-2 and TRBJ2-3): EAGVAQSPRYKIIEKRQSVAFWCNPISGHATLYWYQQILGQGPKLLIQFQNNGVVDDSQLPKDRFSAERLKGVDSTLKIQPAKLEDSAVYLCASSLLFTDTQYFGPGTRLTVL.

The V and J genes are TRBV29-1 and TRBJ2-3, with 7 positions matching TRBD2. The germline V gene encodes CDR1 SQVTM and CDR2 ANQGSEA. J lost 6 bases, V lost 2 bases, and 20 bases had no gene match. The length of the CDR3 is 18 residues. CDR3 amino acids: CSVESFASGGGGGDTQYF. In DNA form, the CDR3 reads TGCAGCGTTGAATCCTTCGCATCGGGGGGAGGTGGAGGGGATACGCAGTATTTT.

The gene calls are TRBV25-1 and TRBJ2-4; 7 bases are a match to TRBD1. Unmatched junction bases numbered 4, after V lost 5 bases and J lost 3 bases. Per germline, CDR1 MGHDK and CDR2 SYGVNS. This CDR3 comprises 14 residues. The CDR3 DNA follows: TGTGCCAGCAGTAGACAGGGCGGCAAAAACATTCAGTACTTC. It is translated as CASSRQGGKNIQYF.

The chain employs TRBV11-2 and TRBJ2-4, with a possible D match to TRBD1 (5 bases). The germline CDR1 and CDR2 sequences are SGHAT and FQNNGV. The CDR3 is 14 residues long. The V gene lost 5 bases and the J gene lost 3 bases, with 11 bases spanning the gap. The CDR3 here is CASSPGAGKNIQYF. CDR3 nucleotide sequence: TGTGCCAGCAGCCCTGGGGCAGGCAAAAACATTCAGTACTTC.

The chain employs TRBV19 and TRBJ1-5; 7 bases fit TRBD1. The CDR3 length is 15 residues. With 6 bases clipped from V and 2 bases from J, the junction kept 7 bases outside the gene matches. Germline V CDR1 and CDR2: LNHDA, SQIVND (reference sequence). The DNA of the CDR3 is TGTGCCAGTAGGATGACAGGGTTCGGCAATCAGCCCCAGCATTTT. Its translation: CASRMTGFGNQPQHF.

The genes are TRBV6-4 and TRBJ2-1; no reliable D call. CDR3 size: 16 residues. CDR1 is MRHNA and CDR2 is SNTAGT in the germline V gene. V lost 0 bases and J 3 bases, leaving 12 bases between the germline ends. The CDR3 nucleotides are TGTGCCAGCAGTGACTCCGCGGCCCCGCGCTACAATGAGCAGTTCTTC. Translating gives CASSDSAAPRYNEQFF.

The chain carries TRBV6-5 and TRBJ1-5; 7 bases agree with TRBD1. This CDR3 comprises 13 residues. Germline CDR1 reads MNHEY; CDR2 reads SVGAGI. V trimming: 6 bases; J trimming: 6 bases; junction bases outside the gene matches: 5. CDR3 amino acids: CASRKQGSQPQHF. As DNA, the CDR3 is TGTGCCAGCAGAAAACAGGGGTCTCAGCCCCAGCATTTT.